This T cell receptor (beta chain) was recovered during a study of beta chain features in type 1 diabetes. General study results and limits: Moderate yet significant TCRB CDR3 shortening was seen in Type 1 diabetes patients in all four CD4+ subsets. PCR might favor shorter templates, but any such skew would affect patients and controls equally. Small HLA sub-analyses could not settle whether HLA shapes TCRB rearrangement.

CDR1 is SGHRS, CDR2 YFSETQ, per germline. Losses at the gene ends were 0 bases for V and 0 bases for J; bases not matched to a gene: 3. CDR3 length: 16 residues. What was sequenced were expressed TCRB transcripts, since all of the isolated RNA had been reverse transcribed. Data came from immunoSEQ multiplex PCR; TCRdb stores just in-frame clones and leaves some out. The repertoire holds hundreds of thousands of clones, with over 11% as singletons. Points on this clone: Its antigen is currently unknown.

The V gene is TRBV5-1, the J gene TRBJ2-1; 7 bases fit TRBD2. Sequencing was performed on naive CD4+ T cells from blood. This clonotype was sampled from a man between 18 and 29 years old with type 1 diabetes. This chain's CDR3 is CASSLGLADSYNEQFF. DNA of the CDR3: TGCGCCAGCAGCTTGGGACTAGCCGACTCCTACAATGAGCAGTTCTTC.